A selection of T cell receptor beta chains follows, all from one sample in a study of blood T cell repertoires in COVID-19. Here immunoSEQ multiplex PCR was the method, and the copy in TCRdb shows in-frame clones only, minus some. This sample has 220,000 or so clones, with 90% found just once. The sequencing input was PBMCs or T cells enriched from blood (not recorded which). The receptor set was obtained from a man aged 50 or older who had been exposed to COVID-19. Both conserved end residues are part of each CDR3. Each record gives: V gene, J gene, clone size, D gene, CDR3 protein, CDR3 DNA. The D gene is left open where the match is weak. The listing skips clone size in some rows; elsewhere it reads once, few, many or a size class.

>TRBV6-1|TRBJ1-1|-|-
CASSEAVSTEAFF
TGTGCCAGCAGTGAAGCGGTGAGCACTGAAGCTTTCTTT
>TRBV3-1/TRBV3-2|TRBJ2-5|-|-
CASSQQGHGETQYF
TGTGCCAGCAGCCAACAGGGGCACGGAGAGACCCAGTACTTC
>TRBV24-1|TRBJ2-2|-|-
CATSALANTGELFF
TGTGCCACCAGTGCACTAGCGAACACCGGGGAGCTGTTTTTT
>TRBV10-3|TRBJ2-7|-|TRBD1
CAISAGTGTYEQYF
TGTGCCATCAGTGCGGGGACAGGCACCTACGAGCAGTACTTC
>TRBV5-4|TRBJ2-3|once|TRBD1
CASSSEAGQGTDTQYF
TGTGCCAGCAGCTCTGAAGCCGGACAGGGCACAGATACGCAGTATTTT
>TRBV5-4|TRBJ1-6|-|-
CASSSDIRRFNSPLHF
TGTGCCAGCAGCTCCGACATCCGCCGATTTAATTCACCCCTCCACTTT
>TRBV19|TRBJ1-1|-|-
CASSLHLNTEAFF
TGTGCCAGTAGTCTTCACCTAAACACTGAAGCTTTCTTT
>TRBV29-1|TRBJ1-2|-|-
CSVRTANYGYTF
TGCAGCGTTCGGACAGCTAACTATGGCTACACCTTC
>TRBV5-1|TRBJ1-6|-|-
CASSSGTPNSPLHF
TGCGCCAGCAGCTCAGGGACTCCTAATTCACCCCTCCACTTT
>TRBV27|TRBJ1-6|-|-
CARRFPSPLHF
TGTGCCCGCAGGTTTCCATCACCCCTCCACTTT
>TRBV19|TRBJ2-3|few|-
CASSIGAGSFTDTQYF
TGTGCCAGTAGTATAGGGGCGGGGAGCTTTACAGATACGCAGTATTTT
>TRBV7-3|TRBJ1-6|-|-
CASSLTGASLNSPLHF
TGTGCCAGCAGCTTAACTGGAGCAAGCCTTAATTCACCCCTCCACTTT
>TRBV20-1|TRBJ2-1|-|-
CSASRQWADEQFF
TGCAGTGCTAGTAGACAGTGGGCGGATGAGCAGTTCTTC
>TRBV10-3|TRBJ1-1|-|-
CAIRGQNTEAFF
TGTGCCATCAGAGGACAGAACACTGAAGCTTTCTTT
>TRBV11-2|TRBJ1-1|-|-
CASSRLVVQQAFF
TGTGCCAGCAGCCGGTTGGTTGTACAGCAAGCTTTCTTT
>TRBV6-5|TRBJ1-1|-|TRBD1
CASSYRQGVTFF
TGTGCCAGCAGTTACCGGCAGGGGGTAACTTTCTTT
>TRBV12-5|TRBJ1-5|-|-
CASGLGSPGSNQPQHF
TGTGCTAGTGGTTTGGGTTCTCCGGGGAGCAATCAGCCCCAGCATTTT
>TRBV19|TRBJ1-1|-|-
CASSTGAVGGTEAFF
TGTGCCAGTAGTACAGGGGCGGTTGGAGGCACTGAAGCTTTCTTT
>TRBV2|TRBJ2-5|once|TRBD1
CASSKQGVETQYF
TGTGCCAGCAGTAAACAGGGGGTAGAGACCCAGTACTTC
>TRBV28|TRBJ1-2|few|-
CASSLYSRNGYTF
TGTGCCAGCAGTTTATACAGCAGGAATGGCTACACCTTC
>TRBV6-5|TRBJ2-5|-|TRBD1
CASHVDRDRETQYF
TGTGCCAGCCACGTGGACCGGGACAGGGAGACCCAGTACTTC
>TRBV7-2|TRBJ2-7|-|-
CASSFAGVEQYF
TGTGCCAGCAGCTTTGCAGGGGTCGAGCAGTACTTC
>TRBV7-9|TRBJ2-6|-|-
CASSLGQPGANVLTF
TGTGCCAGCAGCCTAGGACAGCCTGGGGCCAACGTCCTGACTTTC
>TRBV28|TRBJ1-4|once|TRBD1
CATQGRQGDEKLFF
TGTGCCACCCAAGGCCGACAGGGGGATGAAAAACTGTTTTTT
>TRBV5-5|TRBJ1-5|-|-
CASSFHRDQPQHF
TGTGCCAGCAGCTTTCACAGGGATCAGCCCCAGCATTTT
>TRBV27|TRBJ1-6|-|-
CASSFQGISPLHF
TGTGCCAGCAGTTTTCAGGGAATTTCACCCCTCCACTTT
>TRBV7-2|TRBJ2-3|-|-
CASSPPESGSTDTQYF
TGTGCCAGCAGCCCCCCCGAAAGCGGGAGCACAGATACGCAGTATTTT
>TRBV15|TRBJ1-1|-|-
CATSRDRERAQGYF
TGTGCCACCAGCAGAGATCGGGAACGGGCTCAGGGGTACTTT
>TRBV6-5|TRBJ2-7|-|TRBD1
CASSYLTTGLSYEQYF
TGTGCCAGCAGTTACCTAACGACAGGGTTATCCTACGAGCAGTACTTC
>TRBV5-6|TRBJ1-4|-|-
CASNPRGQDEKLFF
TGTGCCAGCAACCCCCGGGGTCAAGATGAAAAACTGTTTTTT
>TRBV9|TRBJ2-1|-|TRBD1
CASSGDRGYNEQFF
TGTGCCAGCAGCGGCGACAGGGGATACAATGAGCAGTTCTTC
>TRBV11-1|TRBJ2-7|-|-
CASSFDPKRVYEQYF
TGTGCCAGCAGCTTCGACCCCAAGAGGGTCTACGAGCAGTACTTC
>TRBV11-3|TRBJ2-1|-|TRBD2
CASSPRDSGEGDNEQFF
TGTGCCAGCAGCCCAAGGGATAGCGGGGAAGGGGACAATGAGCAGTTCTTC
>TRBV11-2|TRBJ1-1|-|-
CASSLGALRAFF
TGTGCCAGCAGCTTAGGGGCGCTCAGGGCTTTCTTT
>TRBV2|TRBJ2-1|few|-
CASKEALVTLYNEQFF
TGTGCCAGCAAGGAAGCGCTAGTAACCCTCTACAATGAGCAGTTCTTC
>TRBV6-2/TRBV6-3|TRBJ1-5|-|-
CASSTGYGNQPQHF
TGTGCCAGCAGTACAGGGTACGGCAATCAGCCCCAGCATTTT
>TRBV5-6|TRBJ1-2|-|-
CASSLPSEDGYTF
TGTGCCAGCAGCCTTCCCTCTGAGGATGGCTACACCTTC
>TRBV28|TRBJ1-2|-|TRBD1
CASTIVWAGGAVGYTF
TGTGCCAGCACCATAGTCTGGGCAGGGGGCGCAGTGGGCTACACCTTC
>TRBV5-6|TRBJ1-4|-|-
CASSLAGSGLFF
TGTGCCAGCAGCTTGGCTGGGAGCGGACTGTTTTTT